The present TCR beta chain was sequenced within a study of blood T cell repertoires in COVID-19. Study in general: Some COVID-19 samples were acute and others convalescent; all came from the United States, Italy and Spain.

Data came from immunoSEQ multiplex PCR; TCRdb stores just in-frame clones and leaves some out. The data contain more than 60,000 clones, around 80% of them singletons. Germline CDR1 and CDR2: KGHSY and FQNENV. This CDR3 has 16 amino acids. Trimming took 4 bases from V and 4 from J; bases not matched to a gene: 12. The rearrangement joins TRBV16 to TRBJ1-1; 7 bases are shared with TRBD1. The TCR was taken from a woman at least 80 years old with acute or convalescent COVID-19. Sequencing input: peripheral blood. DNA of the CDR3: TGTGCCAGCAGCCGAGCCCACAGGGGAGGTAGCACTGAAGCTTTCTTT. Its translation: CASSRAHRGGSTEAFF.